This TCR beta chain was found in a study of CD8+ T cells in alopecia areata (dated by TCRdb to 2017 to 2018). Regarding the complete study: The treated patients, all with moderate-to-severe alopecia areata, were enrolled in an open-label pilot trial of oral tofacitinib given at 5 to 10 mg twice daily. Patients stayed on tofacitinib for 6 to 18 months and then had 6 months of follow-up off drug so that delayed response and recurrence could be assessed. The study used high-throughput TCRbeta sequencing to examine T cell clonal expansion in alopecia areata, in both the C3H/HeJ mouse model and human patients. On the human side, TCRbeta sequencing was run on scalp tissue and on sorted CD4+ and CD8+ peripheral blood T cells from healthy controls and from alopecia areata patients with either patchy or totalis/universalis disease. Patients on tofacitinib were biopsied at baseline and after 4 and 24 weeks of treatment, and several of the patients also had a later scalp biopsy. Scalp clonality was compared among normal scalp (n=4), patchy alopecia areata scalp (n=8), and alopecia totalis/universalis scalp (n=8). RNA came from the PAXgene miRNA kit for fixed scalp, the miRNeasy kit for PBMCs, and the RNeasy kit for mouse skin. TCRbeta CDR3 regions were amplified by immunoSEQ multiplex PCR using 35 Vbeta forward and 13 Jbeta reverse primers.

The meaning of the sample's time point label: baseline before oral tofacitinib. Lesional scalp punch biopsies and peripheral blood were collected from alopecia areata patients. PBMCs were separated by density centrifugation and stained for CD3, CD4 and CD8, after which CD4+ and CD8+ T cells were sorted on a FACSAria. Beyond this particular receptor, the publication reports: Unlike mouse skin, which is dominated by gammadelta T cells, normal human skin has resident alphabeta T cells that are also sequenced, and this complicates analysis of the scalp TCR repertoire. Lesional scalp, especially in alopecia totalis/universalis, showed higher clonality and more expanded CD8+ clones than normal scalp, suggesting antigenic drive. TCR sequences shared between patients were less clear than in mice, possibly partly because of HLA diversity in the patient population.

A single count supports this clone. Its antigen is still unknown. The sample holds no much larger clone one base away, and base qualities are not on file. CDR1 and CDR2 are drawn from the germline V gene (reference sequence): GTSNPN, SVGIG. V and J are truncated by 8 bases and 4 bases respectively, leaving an intervening sequence of 15 bases. The CDR3 has 13 amino acids, counting the end cysteine and phenylalanine. The read is trimmed to its CDR3 DNA, 39 bases read in frame from base 1. Libraries were prepared through the immunoSEQ multiplex PCR assay. To provide template for TCR sequencing, every sample had RNA extracted and reverse transcribed into cDNA. SuperScript III was used for first-strand cDNA synthesis, primed with a 2:1 mix of oligo-dT and random hexamers. A synthetic immune receptor repertoire was used to gauge amplification bias, and whatever bias remained was removed computationally. The study's processing was this. Raw reads were preprocessed to remove errors, and CDR3 was defined according to IMGT conventions as the region from the conserved cysteine to phenylalanine. Clonality was calculated as 1 minus Shannon entropy normalized by log2 of the number of productive unique TCRs. Whether each scalp clone was CD4 or CD8 was inferred by checking scalp TCRbeta sequences against the CD4 and CD8 repertoires from sorted blood. Drawn from immuneACCESS, this table holds only the in-frame rearrangements with V and J called that TCRdb kept. Clones are partly lost; checked studies trace under half to an unresolved V gene and leave the rest unexplained. V, J and clone size are those of that table, while D and trimming were read from the DNA. Recorded for this sample are over 150,000 clones; 50% to 70% of them occurred a single time. The top ten clonotypes cover approximately 15% of the sample.

The rearrangement combines TRBV30 with TRBJ2-1, and possibly TRBD2, on 5 matching bases. The clonotype comes from a human donor with alopecia areata. Source: CD4+ T cells sorted from blood, taken at week 0. The DNA is TGTGCCAGCCAGGCTAGCCTTTACAATGAGCAGTTCTTC. This gives the protein CASQASLYNEQFF.